The 4 T cell receptor beta chains given below trace back to one sample, sequenced in a study of blood T cell repertoires in COVID-19. The data were produced by immunoSEQ multiplex PCR, yet TCRdb's version contains in-frame clones alone and is incomplete. Of around 300,000 clones in the sample, 85% to 90% are singletons; the top ten hold 13%. The sequenced sample was peripheral blood. The receptor source for this set is a human donor in a cohort sampled during active COVID-19.

This CDR3 is CASSEQGQNYEQYF. As DNA, the CDR3 is TGTGCCAGCAGTGAACAAGGACAGAACTACGAGCAGTACTTC. This rearrangement joins TRBV6-1 to TRBJ2-7, with D perhaps TRBD1 (6 bases). The V end was cut by 2 bases, the J end by 3 bases, with 11 bases between. From germline, CDR1 is MNHNS and CDR2 SASEGT. The CDR3 has 14 amino acids.

On this clone: Other DNA variants within this sample encode the same CDR3. V gene TRBV7-9 combines with J gene TRBJ1-1; D gene ambiguous. Germline assignment: CDR1 SEHNR and CDR2 FQNEAQ (reference sequence). The CDR3 sequence is 13 residues long. The V gene lost 4 bases and the J gene lost 0 bases, with 6 bases spanning the gap. The CDR3 spells CASSSQMNTEAFF. The CDR3 nucleotides are TGTGCCAGCAGCTCGCAGATGAACACTGAAGCTTTCTTT. The variable domain in full, with the rest retrieved from reference TRBV7-9 and TRBJ1-1, is DTGVSQNPRHKITKRGQNVTFRCDPISEHNRLYWYRQTLGQGPEFLTYFQNEAQLEKSRLLSDRFSAERPKGSFSTLEIQRTEQGDSAMYLCASSSQMNTEAFFGQGTRLTVV.

The chain couples TRBV5-5 to TRBJ2-1; 7 bases match TRBD1. The length of the CDR3 is 16 residues. Trimming took 3 bases from V and 4 from J; bases not matched to a gene: 10. From germline, CDR1 is SGHKS and CDR2 YYEKEE (reference sequence). CDR3: CASSSSGQSLYNEQFF. CDR3 DNA sequence: TGTGCCAGCAGCTCCTCGGGACAGTCCCTTTACAATGAGCAGTTCTTC.

The chain has TRBV12-3 or TRBV12-4 and TRBJ2-7; tentatively, D is TRBD2 (6 bases). The CDR3 is 13 residues long. V was shortened by 4 bases and J by 6 bases, with 13 bases between the two germline ends. The CDR3 DNA follows: TGTGCCAGCAGTTGGGTGGGGGGTGGCGAGCAGTACTTC. It translates to CASSWVGGGEQYF.